Listed below are T cell receptor beta chains from one sample, sequenced in a study of shared clonotypes between healthy human individuals. Clones were sequenced by immunoSEQ multiplex PCR, and TCRdb holds only the in-frame ones, with some missing. The table lists 2 million to 2.5 million clones, 85% to 95% of them singletons. Material: naive CD4+ T cells from PBMCs. Receptor source: a man younger than 35 in good health. Some clones in this sample may be carry-over from other donors' samples. Both conserved end residues are part of each CDR3. The D gene is left open where the match is weak. For some rows the clone size is stated as once, few or many, or as a class when expanded; others skip it.

d_call: .; cdr3_length: 16; v_call: TRBV7-2; j_call: TRBJ1-3; clone_size: .; cdr3_nt: TGTGCCAGCAGCTTAATCGCAGTCTTCTCTGGAAACACCATATATTTT; cdr3_aa: CASSLIAVFSGNTIYF
d_call: .; cdr3_length: 16; v_call: TRBV28; j_call: TRBJ1-4; clone_size: .; cdr3_nt: TGTGCCAGCAGTGCGTCTCCAGGGAAAACTAATGAAAAACTGTTTTTT; cdr3_aa: CASSASPGKTNEKLFF
d_call: .; cdr3_length: 16; v_call: TRBV18; j_call: TRBJ1-3; clone_size: .; cdr3_nt: TGTGCCAGCTCACCTAACTCCGGTTTCTCTGGAAACACCATATATTTT; cdr3_aa: CASSPNSGFSGNTIYF
d_call: .; cdr3_length: 12; v_call: TRBV28; j_call: TRBJ1-5; clone_size: .; cdr3_nt: TGTGCCAGCAGTTTAAGTATGCAGCCCCAGCATTTT; cdr3_aa: CASSLSMQPQHF
d_call: .; cdr3_length: 16; v_call: TRBV2; j_call: TRBJ1-1; clone_size: .; cdr3_nt: TGTGCCAGCAGCAACCCTCTCGACAGAGCAAACACTGAAGCTTTCTTT; cdr3_aa: CASSNPLDRANTEAFF
d_call: TRBD1; cdr3_length: 13; v_call: TRBV18; j_call: TRBJ2-7; clone_size: .; cdr3_nt: TGTGCCAGCTCGCCTGGCAGGGGGCCCGAGCAGTACTTC; cdr3_aa: CASSPGRGPEQYF
d_call: .; cdr3_length: 17; v_call: TRBV7-9; j_call: TRBJ1-1; clone_size: .; cdr3_nt: TGTGCCAGCAGCCTCCCATGGAGGGGCCCGGTTAGGACTGAAGCTTTCTTT; cdr3_aa: CASSLPWRGPVRTEAFF
d_call: .; cdr3_length: 14; v_call: TRBV9; j_call: TRBJ2-5; clone_size: .; cdr3_nt: TGTGCCAGCAGCGTAGCAGACAACCAAGAGACCCAGTACTTC; cdr3_aa: CASSVADNQETQYF
d_call: .; cdr3_length: 15; v_call: TRBV5-1; j_call: TRBJ2-1; clone_size: .; cdr3_nt: TGCGCCAGCAGCCCGACTTCTAGCTCCTACAATGAGCAGTTCTTC; cdr3_aa: CASSPTSSSYNEQFF
d_call: TRBD1; cdr3_length: 13; v_call: TRBV6-5; j_call: TRBJ2-7; clone_size: .; cdr3_nt: TGTGCCAGCGGACCGGGACAGAACTACGAGCAGTACTTC; cdr3_aa: CASGPGQNYEQYF
d_call: TRBD1; cdr3_length: 14; v_call: TRBV28; j_call: TRBJ1-1; clone_size: .; cdr3_nt: TGTGCCAGCAGTAAACAGGGGATACGGACTGAAGCTTTCTTT; cdr3_aa: CASSKQGIRTEAFF
d_call: TRBD1; cdr3_length: 11; v_call: TRBV20-1; j_call: TRBJ2-7; clone_size: .; cdr3_nt: TGCAGTGCCAGGGACAGCTCACAGCAGTACTTC; cdr3_aa: CSARDSSQQYF
d_call: TRBD1; cdr3_length: 15; v_call: TRBV5-4; j_call: TRBJ2-7; clone_size: .; cdr3_nt: TGTGCCAGCAGCTTGGCGGACAGGGGAAGGAACGAGCAGTACTTC; cdr3_aa: CASSLADRGRNEQYF
d_call: .; cdr3_length: 13; v_call: TRBV2; j_call: TRBJ1-2; clone_size: .; cdr3_nt: TGTGCCAGCAGTCTCCTCGCTAACTATGGCTACACCTTC; cdr3_aa: CASSLLANYGYTF
d_call: .; cdr3_length: 15; v_call: TRBV27; j_call: TRBJ2-1; clone_size: .; cdr3_nt: TGTGCCAGCAGGGAGGTGGGTGGGGGGCAGAATGAGCAGTTCTTC; cdr3_aa: CASREVGGGQNEQFF
d_call: .; cdr3_length: 15; v_call: TRBV19; j_call: TRBJ2-7; clone_size: .; cdr3_nt: TGTGCCAGTAGTATAGTTGGACTGCCATTCCACGAGCAGTACTTC; cdr3_aa: CASSIVGLPFHEQYF
d_call: .; cdr3_length: 14; v_call: TRBV9; j_call: TRBJ2-7; clone_size: .; cdr3_nt: TGTGCCAGCAGCGCCCGGACGGGTGCGGGCGAGCAGTACTTC; cdr3_aa: CASSARTGAGEQYF
d_call: .; cdr3_length: 17; v_call: TRBV4-1; j_call: TRBJ2-5; clone_size: .; cdr3_nt: TGCGCCAGCAGCCAAGAGCCCCCTAGCGCACTAAAAGAGACCCAGTACTTC; cdr3_aa: CASSQEPPSALKETQYF
d_call: TRBD2; cdr3_length: 16; v_call: TRBV9; j_call: TRBJ2-1; clone_size: once; cdr3_nt: TGTGCCAGCAGCGTAGAAGGGCTAGCGGCTTACAATGAGCAGTTCTTC; cdr3_aa: CASSVEGLAAYNEQFF
d_call: .; cdr3_length: 17; v_call: TRBV7-3; j_call: TRBJ2-2; clone_size: .; cdr3_nt: TGTGCCAGCAGCTTAAGAGTAGGAGGGGCGAGCACCGGGGAGCTGTTTTTT; cdr3_aa: CASSLRVGGASTGELFF
d_call: .; cdr3_length: 16; v_call: TRBV5-1; j_call: TRBJ2-7; clone_size: .; cdr3_nt: TGCGCCAGCAGCTTGGGGGGGACACAGGGATCCTACGAGCAGTACTTC; cdr3_aa: CASSLGGTQGSYEQYF
d_call: .; cdr3_length: 12; v_call: TRBV5-1; j_call: TRBJ2-7; clone_size: .; cdr3_nt: TGCGCCAGCAGCGTATTTAGCGGCGAGCAGTACTTC; cdr3_aa: CASSVFSGEQYF
d_call: .; cdr3_length: 12; v_call: TRBV7-9; j_call: TRBJ2-1; clone_size: .; cdr3_nt: TGTGCCAGCAGCCCCATGGGGCCCACCCCGTTCTTC; cdr3_aa: CASSPMGPTPFF
d_call: .; cdr3_length: 14; v_call: TRBV2; j_call: TRBJ2-5; clone_size: .; cdr3_nt: TGTGCCAGCAGGATGGGCGGGGGCATGGAGACCCAGTACTTC; cdr3_aa: CASRMGGGMETQYF
d_call: .; cdr3_length: 11; v_call: TRBV30; j_call: TRBJ1-1; clone_size: few; cdr3_nt: TGTGCCTGGAGGGTTGGCACTGAAGCTTTCTTT; cdr3_aa: CAWRVGTEAFF
d_call: .; cdr3_length: 16; v_call: TRBV5-1; j_call: TRBJ2-6; clone_size: once; cdr3_nt: TGCGCCAGCAGCTTGAGGCCGGGGTTCGGGGCCAACGTCCTGACTTTC; cdr3_aa: CASSLRPGFGANVLTF
d_call: .; cdr3_length: 14; v_call: TRBV29-1; j_call: TRBJ1-1; clone_size: .; cdr3_nt: TGCAGCGTGGCGGTGGGGGCGTCCGACACTGAAGCTTTCTTT; cdr3_aa: CSVAVGASDTEAFF
d_call: .; cdr3_length: 15; v_call: TRBV9; j_call: TRBJ2-1; clone_size: .; cdr3_nt: TGTGCCAGCGGCGGTGGAGTTTTCACCTACAATGAGCAGTTCTTC; cdr3_aa: CASGGGVFTYNEQFF
d_call: .; cdr3_length: 14; v_call: TRBV4-1; j_call: TRBJ1-4; clone_size: .; cdr3_nt: TGCGCCAGCAGCCTGGGACCCTTAAATGAAAAACTGTTTTTT; cdr3_aa: CASSLGPLNEKLFF
d_call: .; cdr3_length: 11; v_call: TRBV20-1; j_call: TRBJ1-4; clone_size: .; cdr3_nt: TGCAGTGCTAGAAGGGCGGAAAAACTGTTTTTT; cdr3_aa: CSARRAEKLFF
d_call: .; cdr3_length: 15; v_call: TRBV5-1; j_call: TRBJ2-7; clone_size: .; cdr3_nt: TGCGCCAGCAGCTTGGCCCGTCCGGAAACCTATGAGCAGTACTTC; cdr3_aa: CASSLARPETYEQYF
d_call: TRBD1; cdr3_length: 16; v_call: TRBV5-4; j_call: TRBJ2-1; clone_size: .; cdr3_nt: TGTGCCAGCAGCAAAAGCCGGGACAGGGTGAATAATGAGCAGTTCTTC; cdr3_aa: CASSKSRDRVNNEQFF
d_call: .; cdr3_length: 14; v_call: TRBV7-8; j_call: TRBJ2-7; clone_size: .; cdr3_nt: TGTGCCAGCAGCCCTGGGGGGCGCTCCTACGAGCAGTACTTC; cdr3_aa: CASSPGGRSYEQYF
d_call: .; cdr3_length: 15; v_call: TRBV4-3; j_call: TRBJ2-4; clone_size: .; cdr3_nt: TGCGCCAGCAGCCAAGATAGAGCGCCAGCCAGCATTCAGTACTTC; cdr3_aa: CASSQDRAPASIQYF
d_call: .; cdr3_length: 13; v_call: TRBV6-4; j_call: TRBJ1-1; clone_size: .; cdr3_nt: TGTGCCAGCAGCCCACAGGGTTTGACTGAAGCTTTCTTT; cdr3_aa: CASSPQGLTEAFF
d_call: .; cdr3_length: 14; v_call: TRBV7-9; j_call: TRBJ2-7; clone_size: .; cdr3_nt: TGTGCCAGCAGCCCAGGGGTCCGGGCCTACGAGCAGTACTTC; cdr3_aa: CASSPGVRAYEQYF
d_call: .; cdr3_length: 14; v_call: TRBV28; j_call: TRBJ1-5; clone_size: .; cdr3_nt: TGTGCCAGCGCTGGTTTAGGGACAAATCAGCCCCAGCATTTT; cdr3_aa: CASAGLGTNQPQHF
d_call: TRBD1; cdr3_length: 12; v_call: TRBV30; j_call: TRBJ1-4; clone_size: .; cdr3_nt: TGTGCCTGGGAACAGGGGAATGAAAAACTGTTTTTT; cdr3_aa: CAWEQGNEKLFF
d_call: TRBD2; cdr3_length: 15; v_call: TRBV5-4; j_call: TRBJ2-1; clone_size: .; cdr3_nt: TGTGCCAGCAGCGTTAGACTAGCGGGTGGCTATGAGCAGTTCTTC; cdr3_aa: CASSVRLAGGYEQFF
d_call: .; cdr3_length: 14; v_call: TRBV29-1; j_call: TRBJ2-3; clone_size: .; cdr3_nt: TGCAGCGTTGAACCCGGGGAGAGCACAGATACGCAGTATTTT; cdr3_aa: CSVEPGESTDTQYF
d_call: .; cdr3_length: 13; v_call: TRBV5-4; j_call: TRBJ2-7; clone_size: .; cdr3_nt: TGTGCCAGCTCCCGGACGGGAAACTACGAGCAGTACTTC; cdr3_aa: CASSRTGNYEQYF
d_call: .; cdr3_length: 13; v_call: TRBV2; j_call: TRBJ2-1; clone_size: once; cdr3_nt: TGTGCCAGCAGTGATCCCGTGCCCAATGAGCAGTTCTTC; cdr3_aa: CASSDPVPNEQFF
d_call: .; cdr3_length: 12; v_call: TRBV29-1; j_call: TRBJ2-3; clone_size: .; cdr3_nt: TGCAGCTTCAGGGTCCCCACAGATACGCAGTATTTT; cdr3_aa: CSFRVPTDTQYF
d_call: .; cdr3_length: 13; v_call: TRBV7-2; j_call: TRBJ2-1; clone_size: .; cdr3_nt: TGTGCCAGCAGCTTCGACTACGACAATGAGCAGTTCTTC; cdr3_aa: CASSFDYDNEQFF
d_call: TRBD2; cdr3_length: 15; v_call: TRBV11-2; j_call: TRBJ2-1; clone_size: .; cdr3_nt: TGTGCCAGCAGCTTAGGTACTAGCGTTTACAATGAGCAGTTCTTC; cdr3_aa: CASSLGTSVYNEQFF
d_call: TRBD2; cdr3_length: 12; v_call: TRBV6-1; j_call: TRBJ2-7; clone_size: .; cdr3_nt: TGTGCCAGCAGTGCTCTAGCGGGCGAGCAGTACTTC; cdr3_aa: CASSALAGEQYF
d_call: .; cdr3_length: 14; v_call: TRBV5-1; j_call: TRBJ2-7; clone_size: once; cdr3_nt: TGCGCCAGCAGCTTGGTGGCAGGATCCTACGAGCAGTACTTC; cdr3_aa: CASSLVAGSYEQYF
d_call: TRBD1; cdr3_length: 15; v_call: TRBV6-6; j_call: TRBJ2-5; clone_size: .; cdr3_nt: TGTGCCAGCAGACCGGGACAGGGGAGGGGGGAGACCCAGTACTTC; cdr3_aa: CASRPGQGRGETQYF
d_call: .; cdr3_length: 14; v_call: TRBV9; j_call: TRBJ2-7; clone_size: .; cdr3_nt: TGTGCCAGCGGCCGGCAGCCCAGCTCCTACGAGCAGTACTTC; cdr3_aa: CASGRQPSSYEQYF
d_call: .; cdr3_length: 14; v_call: TRBV6-5; j_call: TRBJ2-4; clone_size: .; cdr3_nt: TGTGCCAGCAGGGGACCCGGAGCCAAAAACATTCAGTACTTC; cdr3_aa: CASRGPGAKNIQYF
d_call: TRBD2; cdr3_length: 15; v_call: TRBV7-9; j_call: TRBJ2-4; clone_size: .; cdr3_nt: TGTGCCAGCAGCGTGACTAGCGGGAAGGTGGGCATTCAGTACTTC; cdr3_aa: CASSVTSGKVGIQYF
d_call: .; cdr3_length: 16; v_call: TRBV4-1; j_call: TRBJ1-3; clone_size: .; cdr3_nt: TGCGCCAGCAGCCAAGACCACCCCCCGGCCGGAAACACCATATATTTT; cdr3_aa: CASSQDHPPAGNTIYF
d_call: TRBD1; cdr3_length: 16; v_call: TRBV5-1; j_call: TRBJ1-1; clone_size: .; cdr3_nt: TGCGCCAGCAGTATGGGACAGGGGGCTTGGAACACTGAAGCTTTCTTT; cdr3_aa: CASSMGQGAWNTEAFF
d_call: .; cdr3_length: 15; v_call: TRBV9; j_call: TRBJ1-5; clone_size: .; cdr3_nt: TGTGCCAGCAGTCCTATGGGGGGGGTCTTGGAGCCCCAGCATTTT; cdr3_aa: CASSPMGGVLEPQHF
d_call: .; cdr3_length: 13; v_call: TRBV11-2; j_call: TRBJ2-2; clone_size: .; cdr3_nt: TGTGCCAGCCGCTGGGGAAGGGCCGGGGAGCTGTTTTTT; cdr3_aa: CASRWGRAGELFF
d_call: TRBD1; cdr3_length: 15; v_call: TRBV4-3; j_call: TRBJ1-2; clone_size: .; cdr3_nt: TGCGCCAGCAGCCAAGAAGGACAGGGGGTCGATGGCTACACCTTC; cdr3_aa: CASSQEGQGVDGYTF
d_call: .; cdr3_length: 15; v_call: TRBV18; j_call: TRBJ1-4; clone_size: .; cdr3_nt: TGTGCCAGCTCACCATTCGCAGGTTCTAATGAAAAACTGTTTTTT; cdr3_aa: CASSPFAGSNEKLFF
d_call: .; cdr3_length: 15; v_call: TRBV10-3; j_call: TRBJ1-5; clone_size: .; cdr3_nt: TGTGCCATCAGTGAACAGGGTGGATTCGATCAGCCCCAGCATTTT; cdr3_aa: CAISEQGGFDQPQHF
d_call: .; cdr3_length: 14; v_call: TRBV4-2; j_call: TRBJ1-2; clone_size: .; cdr3_nt: TGTGCCAGCAGCCAGGCTGGTGGGGCGTATGGCTACACCTTC; cdr3_aa: CASSQAGGAYGYTF
d_call: TRBD2; cdr3_length: 17; v_call: TRBV2; j_call: TRBJ2-2; clone_size: .; cdr3_nt: TGTGCCAGCAGTCGAACTAGCGGGATTTTGAGCACCGGGGAGCTGTTTTTT; cdr3_aa: CASSRTSGILSTGELFF